The rows below give T cell receptor beta chains drawn from one sample of a study of identical twins. TCRdb used MiXCR to reprocess the 5' RACE reads, holding one entry per CDR3 protein. The sample records 1.5 million to 2 million distinct CDR3 sequences, less than 35% being singletons. Input material: cord blood. The origin of the receptors is a newborn girl in good health. The CDR3 runs from the conserved cysteine through the conserved F or W. The D gene is left open where the match is weak. Clone size is shown for a subset of rows, as once, few, many or a class of expanded clone.

d_call clone_size j_call v_call cdr3_aa cdr3_nt
TRBD2 . TRBJ2-2 TRBV3-1 CASSLMMTSDTGEQFF TGTGCCAGCAGCCTGATGATGACTAGCGACACCGGGGAGCAGTTTTTT
TRBD2 . TRBJ2-1 TRBV14 CASSQASGRGRYNEQFF TGTGCCAGCAGCCAAGCTAGCGGGAGGGGTAGGTACAATGAGCAGTTCTTC
. . TRBJ2-5 TRBV12-3/TRBV12-4 CASSSSRSQETQYF TGTGCCAGCAGTTCCAGCAGGTCCCAAGAGACCCAGTACTTC
. once TRBJ1-4 TRBV12-3/TRBV12-4 CASSLKDRPTEKLFF TGTGCCAGCAGCCTGAAAGACAGACCCACTGAAAAACTGTTTTTT
. many TRBJ1-2 TRBV18 CASSPLIWVWYGYTF TGTGCCAGCTCACCACTCATCTGGGTTTGGTATGGCTACACCTTC
. few TRBJ2-1 TRBV6-6 CASSYSLPIIYNEQFF TGTGCCAGCAGTTACTCACTCCCCATAATCTACAATGAGCAGTTCTTC
. . TRBJ1-2 TRBV5-1 CASSLVGSTNYGYTF TGCGCCAGCAGCTTGGTCGGCAGCACTAACTATGGCTACACCTTC
. few TRBJ2-1 TRBV20-1 CSASRQSWLYNEQFF TGCAGTGCTAGCAGACAGAGTTGGCTCTACAATGAGCAGTTCTTC
TRBD2 . TRBJ2-3 TRBV20-1 CSATGLADLTDTQYF TGCAGTGCGACGGGACTAGCGGACCTCACAGATACGCAGTATTTT
. few TRBJ2-1 TRBV12-3/TRBV12-4 CASSLMGLAYNEQFF TGTGCCAGCAGTCTGATGGGACTGGCCTACAATGAGCAGTTCTTC
TRBD2 few TRBJ2-1 TRBV10-3 CAISEELAGGPYEQFF TGTGCCATCAGTGAGGAACTAGCGGGAGGGCCCTATGAGCAGTTCTTC
. . TRBJ1-5 TRBV25-1 CASSDRGSGNQPQHF TGTGCCAGCAGTGATAGGGGCAGCGGCAATCAGCCCCAGCATTTT
. . TRBJ2-1 TRBV21-1 CASSNRDYHNEQFF TGTGCCAGCAGCAATCGGGACTATCACAATGAGCAGTTCTTC
TRBD2 . TRBJ2-3 TRBV28 CASSLLLATDTQYF TGTGCCAGCAGTTTATTACTAGCGACAGATACGCAGTATTTT
. . TRBJ2-5 TRBV20-1 CSARDPGGNYYNEQYF TGCAGTGCTAGAGATCCCGGCGGAAACTATTACAATGAGCAGTACTTC
. many TRBJ2-7 TRBV7-9 CASSSFSYEQYF TGTGCCAGCAGTTCCTTCTCCTACGAGCAGTACTTC
. many TRBJ2-1 TRBV7-2 CASSLLPTEQFF TGTGCCAGCAGCTTACTCCCCACTGAGCAGTTCTTC
TRBD2 . TRBJ2-1 TRBV27 CASSFRTSGRVDEQFF TGTGCCAGCAGTTTCCGGACTAGCGGGAGGGTGGATGAGCAGTTCTTC
. . TRBJ2-1 TRBV6-1 CASSGILSSYNEQFF TGTGCCAGCAGCGGAATCCTAAGCTCCTACAATGAGCAGTTCTTC
. few TRBJ1-6 TRBV4-2 CASKVHDGGSSYNSPLHF TGTGCCAGCAAGGTCCATGACGGCGGGAGCTCCTATAATTCACCCCTCCACTTT
TRBD2 few TRBJ2-5 TRBV5-1 CASSLGGLADQETQYF TGCGCCAGCAGCTTGGGGGGTCTAGCGGACCAAGAGACCCAGTACTTC
. . TRBJ1-1 TRBV15 CATARQNTEAFF TGTGCCACGGCTCGGCAGAACACTGAAGCTTTCTTT
TRBD1 . TRBJ1-1 TRBV5-6 CASSSPGTGGEAFF TGTGCCAGCAGCTCACCCGGGACAGGGGGCGAAGCTTTCTTT
TRBD1 few TRBJ2-7 TRBV25-1 CASSARTGFHEQYF TGTGCCAGCAGTGCAAGGACAGGGTTCCACGAGCAGTACTTC
TRBD1 few TRBJ1-1 TRBV27 CASTPWGTGGTEAFF TGTGCCAGCACCCCTTGGGGGACAGGGGGCACTGAAGCTTTCTTT